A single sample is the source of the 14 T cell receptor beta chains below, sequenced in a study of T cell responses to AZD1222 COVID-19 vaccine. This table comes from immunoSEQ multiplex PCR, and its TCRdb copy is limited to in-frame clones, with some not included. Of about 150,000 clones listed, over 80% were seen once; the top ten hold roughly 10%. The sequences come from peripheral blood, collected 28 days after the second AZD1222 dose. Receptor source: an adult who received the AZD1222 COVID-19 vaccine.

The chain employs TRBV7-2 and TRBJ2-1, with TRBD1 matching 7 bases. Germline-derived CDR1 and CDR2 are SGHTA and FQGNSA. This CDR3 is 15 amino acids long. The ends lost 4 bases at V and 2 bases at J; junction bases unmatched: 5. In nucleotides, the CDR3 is TGTGCCAGCAGCTCCCCGGGACAGACCTACAATGAGCAGTTCTTC. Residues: CASSSPGQTYNEQFF.

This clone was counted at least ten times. The CDR3 loop is CASNHRPPHRHSPLHF. CDR3 sequence (DNA): TGTGCCAGCAACCATAGGCCCCCCCATAGGCATTCACCCCTCCACTTT. V is TRBV3-1 (or the pseudogene TRBV3-2) and J is TRBJ1-6; D is ambiguous. V lost 7 bases and J lost 8, with 21 bases in between. In germline, CDR1 is LGHDT, CDR2 YNNKEL (reference sequence). The CDR3 has 16 residues.

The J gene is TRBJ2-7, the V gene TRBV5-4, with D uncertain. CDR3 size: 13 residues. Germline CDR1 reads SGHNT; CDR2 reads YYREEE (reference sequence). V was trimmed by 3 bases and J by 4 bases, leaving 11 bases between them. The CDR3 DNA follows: TGTGCCAGCAGCTCACCGTTGGTTTACGAGCAGTACTTC. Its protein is CASSSPLVYEQYF.

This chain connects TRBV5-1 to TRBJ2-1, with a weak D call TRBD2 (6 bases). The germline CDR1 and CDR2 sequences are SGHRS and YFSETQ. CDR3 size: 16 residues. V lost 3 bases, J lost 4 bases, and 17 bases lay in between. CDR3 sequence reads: CASSWGLTAGYNEQFF. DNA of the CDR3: TGCGCCAGCAGCTGGGGACTCACCGCGGGATACAATGAGCAGTTCTTC. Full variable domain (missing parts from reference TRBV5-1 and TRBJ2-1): KAGVTQTPRYLIKTRGQQVTLSCSPISGHRSVSWYQQTPGQGLQFLFEYFSETQRNKGNFPGRFSGRQFSNSRSEMNVSTLELGDSALYLCASSWGLTAGYNEQFFGPGTRLTVL.

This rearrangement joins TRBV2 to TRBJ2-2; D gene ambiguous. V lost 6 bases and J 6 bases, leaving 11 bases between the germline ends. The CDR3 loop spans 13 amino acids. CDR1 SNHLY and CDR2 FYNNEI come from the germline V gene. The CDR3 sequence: CASRPFWAGELFF. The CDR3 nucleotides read TGTGCCAGCAGGCCCTTTTGGGCCGGGGAGCTGTTTTTT.

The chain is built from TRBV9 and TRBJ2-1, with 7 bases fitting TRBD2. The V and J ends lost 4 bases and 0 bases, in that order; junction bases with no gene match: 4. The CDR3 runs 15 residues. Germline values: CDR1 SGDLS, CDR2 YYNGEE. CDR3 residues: CASSTSSGSYNEQFF. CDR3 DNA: TGTGCCAGCAGCACGTCTAGCGGCTCCTACAATGAGCAGTTCTTC.

CDR3 sequence (DNA): TGTGCCAGCAGCCAAGATCCACTAGCGGGCAGGGGATGGTACAATGAGCAGTTCTTC. It translates to CASSQDPLAGRGWYNEQFF. The chain employs TRBV14 and TRBJ2-1, with 9 bases lining up with TRBD2. V gave up 0 bases and J gave up 4 bases; unmatched junction bases: 13. The CDR3 extends over 19 amino acids. Germline V lookup: CDR1 SGHDN, CDR2 FVKESK. Supplemented by reference TRBV14 and TRBJ2-1, the full variable domain reads EAGVTQFPSHSVIEKGQTVTLRCDPISGHDNLYWYRRVMGKEIKFLLHFVKESKQDESGMPNNRFLAERTGGTYSTLKVQPAELEDSGVYFCASSQDPLAGRGWYNEQFFGPGTRLTVL.

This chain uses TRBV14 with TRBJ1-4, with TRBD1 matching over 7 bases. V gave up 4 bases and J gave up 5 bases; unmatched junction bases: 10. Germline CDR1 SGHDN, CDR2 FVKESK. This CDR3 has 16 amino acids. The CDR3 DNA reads TGTGCCAGCAGCCCACTTGGGGGACAGTTAAATGAAAAACTGTTTTTT. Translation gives CASSPLGGQLNEKLFF.

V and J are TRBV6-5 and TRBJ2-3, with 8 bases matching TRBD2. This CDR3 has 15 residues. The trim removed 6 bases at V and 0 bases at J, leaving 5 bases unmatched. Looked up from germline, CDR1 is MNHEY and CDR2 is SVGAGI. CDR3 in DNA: TGTGCCAGCAGAAGTAGCGGGACAAGCACAGATACGCAGTATTTT. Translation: CASRSSGTSTDTQYF.

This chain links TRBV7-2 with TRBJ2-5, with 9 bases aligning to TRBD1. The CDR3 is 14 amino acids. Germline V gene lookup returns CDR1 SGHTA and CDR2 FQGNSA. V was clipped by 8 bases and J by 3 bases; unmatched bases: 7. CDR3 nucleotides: TGTGCCAGCGGGTACAGGGGGCGCGAAGAGACCCAGTACTTC. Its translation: CASGYRGREETQYF.

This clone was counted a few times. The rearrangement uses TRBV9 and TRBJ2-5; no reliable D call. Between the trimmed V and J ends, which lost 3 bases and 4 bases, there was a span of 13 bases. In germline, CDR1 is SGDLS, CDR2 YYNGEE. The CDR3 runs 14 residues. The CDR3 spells CASSAPLGVETQYF. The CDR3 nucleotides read TGTGCCAGCAGCGCGCCACTTGGAGTAGAGACCCAGTACTTC.

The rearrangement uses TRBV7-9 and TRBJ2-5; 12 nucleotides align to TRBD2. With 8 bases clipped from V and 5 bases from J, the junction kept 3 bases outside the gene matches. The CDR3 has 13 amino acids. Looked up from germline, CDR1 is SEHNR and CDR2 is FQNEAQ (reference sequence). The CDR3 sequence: CASLLAGGETQYF. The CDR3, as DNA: TGTGCCAGCCTCCTAGCGGGGGGGGAGACCCAGTACTTC. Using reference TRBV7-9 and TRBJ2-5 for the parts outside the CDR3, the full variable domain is DTGVSQNPRHKITKRGQNVTFRCDPISEHNRLYWYRQTLGQGPEFLTYFQNEAQLEKSRLLSDRFSAERPKGSFSTLEIQRTEQGDSAMYLCASLLAGGETQYFGPGTRLLVL.

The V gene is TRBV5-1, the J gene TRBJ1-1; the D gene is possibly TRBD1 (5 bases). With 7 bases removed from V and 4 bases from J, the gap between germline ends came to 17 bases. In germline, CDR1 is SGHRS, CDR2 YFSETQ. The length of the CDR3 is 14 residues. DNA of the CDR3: TGCGCCAGCTATAGCGGGGCAGGGCGCACTGAAGCTTTCTTT. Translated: CASYSGAGRTEAFF. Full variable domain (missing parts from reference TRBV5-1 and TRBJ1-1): KAGVTQTPRYLIKTRGQQVTLSCSPISGHRSVSWYQQTPGQGLQFLFEYFSETQRNKGNFPGRFSGRQFSNSRSEMNVSTLELGDSALYLCASYSGAGRTEAFFGQGTRLTVV.

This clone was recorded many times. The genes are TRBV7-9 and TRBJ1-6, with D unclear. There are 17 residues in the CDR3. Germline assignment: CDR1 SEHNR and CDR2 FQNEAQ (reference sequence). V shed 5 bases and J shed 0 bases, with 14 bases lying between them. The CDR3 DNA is TGTGCCAGCAGCGCAACCCTTAGGAGCTCCTATAATTCACCCCTCCACTTT. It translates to CASSATLRSSYNSPLHF.